The 19 T cell receptor beta chains given below trace back to one sample, sequenced in a study of molecular identifiers for immune sequencing clone quantification. TCRdb re-derived calls from the PCR reads in MiXCR, one entry per CDR3 protein. The sample has approximately 320,000 distinct CDR3 sequences; roughly a quarter are singletons. Sequences were obtained from naive CD8+ T cells from blood, with Jurkat cell RNA spiked in. Subset indicated: FACS-sorted CD8+CD4-CCR7+CD45RA+ naive T cells. These receptors originate from a human donor in good health. Some libraries in this study had Jurkat cell RNA spiked in.

A note on this clonotype: The junction departs from germline at one end; a sequencing error may be responsible. This sequence joins TRBV15 and TRBJ2-2; 12 nucleotides match TRBD1. Germline lookup yields CDR1 LNHNV and CDR2 YYDKDF (reference sequence). The CDR3 runs 17 residues. The CDR3 sequence is CATSHPGQGAKTGELFF. The CDR3, as DNA: TGTGCCACCAGCCACCCGGGACAGGGGGCGAAGACCGGGGAGCTGTTTTTT. Supplemented by reference TRBV15 and TRBJ2-2, the full variable domain reads DAMVIQNPRYQVTQFGKPVTLSCSQTLNHNVMYWYQQKSSQAPKLLFHYYDKDFNNEADTPDNFQSRRPNTSFCFLDIRSPGLGDTAMYLCATSHPGQGAKTGELFFGEGSRLTVL.

This clonotype was counted a few times. The V call is TRBV6-5, the J call TRBJ2-7, with D possibly TRBD2 on 5 matching bases. CDR3 length equals 16 residues. Germline CDR1 reads MNHEY; CDR2 reads SVGAGI. The V gene lost 4 bases and the J gene lost 3 bases, with 19 bases spanning the gap. The DNA for the CDR3 is TGTGCCAGCAGTTTCACTGCAGGAGGATCGGGCTACGAGCAGTACTTC. This encodes CASSFTAGGSGYEQYF.

V usage is TRBV27 and J usage is TRBJ1-2, with unresolved D. Looked up from germline, CDR1 is MNHEY and CDR2 is SMNVEV (reference sequence). The CDR3 totals 15 residues. Trimming cost V 5 bases and J 3 bases, with 16 bases left between them. The CDR3 coding sequence is TGTGCCAGCAGTCCTTACAGTTCTTCGTACTATGGCTACACCTTC. Its protein product is CASSPYSSSYYGYTF.

This clonotype was picked up a small number of times. This rearrangement joins TRBV7-9 to TRBJ2-3; D is unclear. This CDR3 comprises 12 residues. The V end was cut by 8 bases, the J end by 2 bases, with 8 bases between. Per germline, CDR1 SEHNR and CDR2 FQNEAQ (reference sequence). In DNA form, the CDR3 reads TGTGCCAGCTCTGAAAACACAGATACGCAGTATTTT. Protein sequence: CASSENTDTQYF.

CDR3 protein: CASQNREYYEQYF. The CDR3 DNA follows: TGTGCCAGCCAAAACAGGGAGTACTACGAGCAGTACTTC. The V gene is TRBV28, the J gene TRBJ2-7, with a weak D call TRBD1 (6 bases). The CDR3 sequence is 13 residues long. Germline CDR1 MDHEN, CDR2 SYDVKM. V gave up 8 bases and J gave up 3 bases, with 14 bases separating them. Combining the CDR3 with reference TRBV28 and TRBJ2-7 gives the whole variable domain DVKVTQSSRYLVKRTGEKVFLECVQDMDHENMFWYRQDPGLGLRLIYFSYDVKMKEKGDIPEGYSVSREKKERFSLILESASTNQTSMYLCASQNREYYEQYFGPGTRLTVT.

The chain links TRBV5-4 to TRBJ1-6; no clear D gene. CDR3 length: 13 residues. The germline CDR1 and CDR2 sequences are SGHNT and YYREEE (reference sequence). V gave up 0 bases and J gave up 7 bases, with 5 bases separating them. CDR3 region: CASSLELNSPLHF. Written as DNA, the CDR3 is TGTGCCAGCAGCTTGGAGTTGAATTCACCCCTCCACTTT.

This clonotype was found many times. The J gene is TRBJ1-1, the V gene TRBV12-5; D perhaps matches TRBD1 (5 bases). Deletions cut 1 base from V and 4 bases from J, with 7 bases between. Germline V gene data show CDR1 as LGHNT and CDR2 as FRNRAP. There are 13 residues in the CDR3. CDR3 amino acids: CASGLAGGTEAFF. The CDR3 nucleotides are TGTGCTAGTGGTTTGGCGGGGGGCACTGAAGCTTTCTTT.

This clonotype was picked up many times. The J gene is TRBJ1-4, the V gene TRBV27; tentatively, D is TRBD1 (5 bases). Trimming pared 5 bases from V and 8 bases from J, leaving 15 bases between. In germline, CDR1 is MNHEY, CDR2 SMNVEV (reference sequence). CDR3 length: 14 amino acids. Here the CDR3 reads CASSPGGGWEKLFF. CDR3 DNA: TGTGCCAGCAGTCCTGGGGGTGGATGGGAAAAACTGTTTTTT.

The V and J genes are TRBV2 and TRBJ2-2, with D perhaps TRBD2 (6 bases). Trimming pared 10 bases from V and 3 bases from J, leaving 9 bases between. The germline V gene has CDR1 SNHLY and CDR2 FYNNEI. This CDR3 is 12 amino acids long. The CDR3 protein is CAITGDTGELFF. The CDR3 coding sequence is TGTGCCATTACGGGGGACACCGGGGAGCTGTTTTTT.

The chain has TRBV20-1 and TRBJ1-1; possibly TRBD1 for D (6 bases). This CDR3 has 11 amino acids. Germline CDR1 reads DFQATT; CDR2 reads SNEGSKA (reference sequence). This chain's CDR3 is CSGRGGTEAFF. Here the CDR3 DNA reads TGCAGCGGGAGGGGGGGGACTGAAGCTTTCTTT.

To note about this clonotype: No conserved phenylalanine or tryptophan ends this CDR3, so it is likely a read error. This chain links TRBV5-1 with TRBJ2-3, with TRBD2 matching over 10 bases. The CDR3 is 17 residues long. Germline V gene sequence: CDR1 SGHRS, CDR2 YFSETQ. Trimming took 0 bases from V and 1 from J; bases not matched to a gene: 5. CDR3 coding DNA: TGCGCCAGCAGCTTGGAGGTTGGGACTAGCGGCACAGATACGCAGTATTTA. Translating gives CASSLEVGTSGTDTQYL.

This clonotype was seen a handful of times. This rearrangement joins TRBV7-9 to TRBJ2-7; D is possibly TRBD1 (6 bases). CDR3 length: 14 residues. Germline CDR1 SEHNR, CDR2 FQNEAQ (reference sequence). Between the trimmed V and J ends, which lost 7 bases and 0 bases, there was a span of 13 bases. CDR3 loop: CASMGAGTSYEQYF. The CDR3 DNA sequence: TGTGCCAGCATGGGGGCCGGGACCTCCTACGAGCAGTACTTC.

This clonotype has a handful of counts. The chain combines TRBV5-6 with TRBJ2-7; TRBD1 aligns across 11 bases. Germline CDR1 SGHDT, CDR2 YYEEEE. V lost 2 bases and J lost 4; bases outside the gene matches: 8. CDR3 length: 16 residues. Written as DNA, the CDR3 is TGTGCCAGCAGCTTCCCCCTCCGGGACAGGGGGTACGAGCAGTACTTC. Translating gives CASSFPLRDRGYEQYF.

This clonotype was recorded at least ten times. The chain has TRBV29-1 and TRBJ2-3, with TRBD2 matching over 8 bases. CDR1 and CDR2 from the germline V gene are SQVTM and ANQGSEA. This CDR3 spans 14 amino acids. After removal of 4 bases from V and 5 bases from J, the junction contained 8 bases not matched to a gene. The CDR3 region is CSVVLAGGVDTQYF. As DNA, the CDR3 is TGCAGCGTTGTATTGGCGGGAGGAGTAGATACGCAGTATTTT.

This clonotype was seen a handful of times. The CDR3 bases are TGTGCCAGTAGTATGAGACTAGCGGGGGCAAAAGATACGCAGTATTTT. This gives the protein CASSMRLAGAKDTQYF. The chain employs TRBV19 and TRBJ2-3; 12 bases agree with TRBD2. The germline V gene has CDR1 LNHDA and CDR2 SQIVND (reference sequence). The V gene end was trimmed by 3 bases and the J gene end by 5 bases; junction bases not matched to a gene: 6. The CDR3 is 16 residues long.

The table lists this clonotype with a few counts. The rearrangement joins TRBV10-3 to TRBJ2-1; no definite D call. Germline V gives CDR1 ENHRY, CDR2 SYGVKD. The CDR3 is 12 amino acids. V was trimmed by 6 bases and J by 6 bases, leaving 9 bases between them. The CDR3 loop reads CAISGAFNEQFF. CDR3 nucleotide sequence: TGTGCCATCAGCGGAGCCTTCAATGAGCAGTTCTTC.

Comments on this clonotype: This may be a read error: a much more frequent sequence differs by one nucleotide. The chain employs TRBV20-1 and TRBJ2-1; 10 bases fit TRBD2. V shed 7 bases and J 6 bases; nucleotides not matched to a gene: 15. Per the germline V gene, CDR1 is DFQATT and CDR2 is SNEGSKA (reference sequence). CDR3 size: 16 residues. The CDR3 DNA sequence: TGCAGTGTCCCCGGCGGGCTACTAGCGGGGTTCAATGAGCAGTTCTTC. Translating gives CSVPGGLLAGFNEQFF.

This clonotype came up many times. The rearrangement links TRBV5-4 to TRBJ2-3, with 7 bases that match TRBD2. This CDR3 has 18 amino acids. V shed 8 bases, J shed 2 bases, and the junction held 20 bases outside the gene matches. Germline-derived CDR1 and CDR2 are SGHNT and YYREEE (reference sequence). CDR3: CARTFSPMELAVTDTQYF. The CDR3 coding sequence is TGTGCCAGGACCTTTTCCCCAATGGAGCTAGCGGTCACAGATACGCAGTATTTT.

About this clonotype: A much more abundant neighbour one base away suggests this may be a read error. The conserved closing phenylalanine or tryptophan is absent in this CDR3, likely reflecting a read error. The chain joins TRBV7-2 to TRBJ1-5; tentatively, D is TRBD1 (5 bases). Germline values: CDR1 SGHTA, CDR2 FQGNSA. V shed 2 bases and J shed 7 bases, with 9 bases lying between them. The CDR3 consists of 13 residues. The CDR3 nucleotides read TGTGCCAGCAGCTTATTAGGGGAGCAGCCCCAGCATCTT. Protein sequence: CASSLLGEQPQHL.